Presented here are 24 T cell receptor beta chains from one specimen sequenced in a study of a mutant IDH1 vaccine in newly diagnosed glioma. Profiled with immunoSEQ multiplex PCR; TCRdb holds only in-frame clones, not every one. The table lists approximately 92,000 clones, around 82% of them singletons. Time point specified: baseline, week 1 (first vaccination visit). The treatment here: pre-vaccination baseline after standard-of-care therapy. Material: PBMCs, obtained from a glioma patient treated with radiotherapy, temozolomide or both. These TCRs come from a woman in her 50s with glioma.

V gene TRBV19 combines with J gene TRBJ1-3; no firm D call. CDR3 length: 14 residues. Germline-derived CDR1 and CDR2 are LNHDA and SQIVND (reference sequence). V lost 5 bases to trimming and J lost 3 bases, with 11 bases between them. CDR3 DNA sequence: TGTGCCAGTAGTTTAACAATTTATGGAAACACCATATATTTT. Encoded protein: CASSLTIYGNTIYF.

This rearrangement joins TRBV6-1 to TRBJ1-5; D is ambiguous. CDR1 is MNHNS, CDR2 SASEGT, per germline. This CDR3 comprises 13 residues. The germline V and J ends were trimmed by 6 bases and 2 bases, with 8 bases remaining between them. The CDR3 DNA sequence: TGTGCCAGCAGAGAGACGGGCAATCAGCCCCAGCATTTT. Translating it yields CASRETGNQPQHF.

This rearrangement joins TRBV7-9 to TRBJ2-3; 7 bases fit TRBD2. V lost 3 bases, J lost 1 base, and 1 base stayed unmatched. CDR1 is SEHNR and CDR2 is FQNEAQ in the germline V gene (reference sequence). CDR3 length: 14 residues. CDR3 DNA: TGTGCCAGCAGCTTCCGGGGGGGCACAGATACGCAGTATTTT. The encoded protein is CASSFRGGTDTQYF.

This rearrangement joins TRBV28 to TRBJ2-7; D is possibly TRBD1 (5 bases). Looked up from germline, CDR1 is MDHEN and CDR2 is SYDVKM. This CDR3 is built from 13 residues. With 3 bases removed from V and 7 bases from J, the gap between germline ends came to 13 bases. The CDR3 loop reads CASSFRGSGEQYF. The CDR3 DNA follows: TGTGCCAGCAGTTTTAGGGGCTCCGGAGAGCAGTACTTC.

Here the CDR3 reads CASRLSSYNSPLHF. As DNA, the CDR3 is TGTGCCAGCCGCCTGAGCTCCTATAATTCACCCCTCCACTTT. This chain links TRBV27 with TRBJ1-6; D call uncertain. The CDR3 length is 14 residues. CDR1 MNHEY and CDR2 SMNVEV come from the germline V gene (reference sequence). The ends were cut back, 8 bases at V and 0 bases at J, with 8 bases in the middle.

This chain connects TRBV7-9 to TRBJ2-2; no firm D call. Germline V gene sequence: CDR1 SEHNR, CDR2 FQNEAQ (reference sequence). The CDR3 consists of 15 residues. The V gene lost 1 base and the J gene lost 0 bases, with 6 bases spanning the gap. DNA of the CDR3: TGTGCCAGCAGCTTAGATTCATCGAACACCGGGGAGCTGTTTTTT. Its translation: CASSLDSSNTGELFF. The variable domain in full, with the rest retrieved from reference TRBV7-9 and TRBJ2-2, is DTGVSQNPRHKITKRGQNVTFRCDPISEHNRLYWYRQTLGQGPEFLTYFQNEAQLEKSRLLSDRFSAERPKGSFSTLEIQRTEQGDSAMYLCASSLDSSNTGELFFGEGSRLTVL.

This chain links TRBV9 with TRBJ1-2; D remains unclear. This CDR3 comprises 14 residues. In germline, CDR1 is SGDLS, CDR2 YYNGEE. Trimming stripped 3 bases from V and 0 bases from J, with 9 bases between. DNA of the CDR3: TGTGCCAGCAGCGCCGCTACAGCTAACTATGGCTACACCTTC. This codes for CASSAATANYGYTF.

V is TRBV2 and J is TRBJ1-1; D uncertain. CDR1 is SNHLY and CDR2 is FYNNEI in the germline V gene. CDR3 length: 14 residues. The germline V and J ends were trimmed by 0 bases and 4 bases, with 9 bases remaining between them. For the CDR3, the DNA is TGTGCCAGCAGTGAAGCAGGGCCTATCACTGAAGCTTTCTTT. It specifies CASSEAGPITEAFF.

This clone showed up just once. The V call is TRBV19, the J call TRBJ1-5; the D is unclear. Trimming stripped 3 bases from V and 2 bases from J, with 8 bases between. The CDR3 is made up of 14 amino acids. Per germline, CDR1 LNHDA and CDR2 SQIVND (reference sequence). Here the CDR3 DNA reads TGTGCCAGTAGTATTGAGAACGGCAATCAGCCCCAGCATTTT. Translating gives CASSIENGNQPQHF.

The V and J genes are TRBV29-1 and TRBJ2-1; D is perhaps TRBD1 (6 bases). V lost 6 bases and J 5 bases, leaving 23 bases between the germline ends. The CDR3 extends over 16 amino acids. Germline V gene lookup returns CDR1 SQVTM and CDR2 ANQGSEA. In DNA form, the CDR3 reads TGCAGCGTCCCACTGAGTGGGGGCCTTACTAACAATGAGCAGTTCTTC. Protein product: CSVPLSGGLTNNEQFF.

This rearrangement joins TRBV12-5 to TRBJ1-3, with TRBD1 as a possible D gene (5 bases). Trimming pared 7 bases from V and 4 bases from J, leaving 14 bases between. The germline V gene has CDR1 LGHNT and CDR2 FRNRAP. CDR3 length: 14 residues. CDR3 nucleotide sequence: TGTGCTAGTGCCATAGGCGGGGCGGGAAACACCATATATTTT. The encoded protein is CASAIGGAGNTIYF. The variable domain in full, completed from reference TRBV12-5 and TRBJ1-3, reads DARVTQTPRHKVTEMGQEVTMRCQPILGHNTVFWYRQTMMQGLELLAYFRNRAPLDDSGMPKDRFSAEMPDATLATLKIQPSEPRDSAVYFCASAIGGAGNTIYFGEGSWLTVV.

This sequence joins TRBV30 and TRBJ1-4, with D possibly being TRBD1 (5 bases). Trimming took off 4 bases at V and 8 bases at J, with 20 bases between the two ends. Per germline, CDR1 GTSNPN and CDR2 SVGIG (reference sequence). The CDR3 runs 15 residues. The CDR3, as DNA: TGTGCCTGGACTCCAATTGGGGACCTTGGGGAAAAACTGTTTTTT. Protein product: CAWTPIGDLGEKLFF.

In this sample, this clone turned up a few times. This CDR3 is CASSPTAGVIAEAFF. As DNA, the CDR3 is TGTGCCAGCAGCCCCACGGCAGGGGTTATCGCTGAAGCTTTCTTT. The gene calls are TRBV9 and TRBJ1-1; possibly TRBD1 for D (6 bases). V dropped 4 bases and J dropped 6 bases, with 19 bases sitting between them. The germline CDR1 and CDR2 sequences are SGDLS and YYNGEE. This CDR3 region has 15 residues.

The CDR3 coding sequence is TGTGCCAGCAGCCCCGGACCCGTGGGCACTGAAGCTTTCTTT. It encodes CASSPGPVGTEAFF. V and J are TRBV9 and TRBJ1-1, with D unclear. The germline V and J ends were trimmed by 4 bases and 4 bases, with 14 bases remaining between them. From germline, CDR1 is SGDLS and CDR2 YYNGEE. The CDR3 consists of 14 residues.

In this sample, this clone turned up once. CDR3 nucleotide sequence: TGTGCCAGCAGCTTCGGGACCGCGAACACTGAAGCTTTCTTT. Its translation: CASSFGTANTEAFF. The chain links TRBV7-9 to TRBJ1-1, with TRBD1 as a possible D gene (5 bases). CDR3 size: 14 residues. Germline lookup yields CDR1 SEHNR and CDR2 FQNEAQ (reference sequence). Trimming pared 3 bases from V and 1 base from J, leaving 9 bases between.

The table lists this clone with a count of one. The sample has other DNA sequences that encode this CDR3 too. J is TRBJ1-6 and V is TRBV5-1; D might be TRBD1 (5 bases). V lost 0 bases and J 10 bases, leaving 8 bases between the germline ends. This CDR3 has 13 residues. CDR1 is SGHRS, CDR2 YFSETQ, per germline. CDR3 protein: CASSLAGRSPLHF. DNA for the CDR3: TGCGCCAGCAGCTTGGCAGGGCGGTCACCCCTCCACTTT. The full variable domain, its missing parts supplied by reference TRBV5-1 and TRBJ1-6, is KAGVTQTPRYLIKTRGQQVTLSCSPISGHRSVSWYQQTPGQGLQFLFEYFSETQRNKGNFPGRFSGRQFSNSRSEMNVSTLELGDSALYLCASSLAGRSPLHFGNGTRLTVT.

This clone was counted a few times. This chain uses TRBV4-1 with TRBJ2-5; TRBD2 agrees at 10 bases. The CDR3 is made up of 15 amino acids. Trimming cost V 2 bases and J 2 bases; bases outside gene matches: 2. In germline, CDR1 is MGHRA, CDR2 YSYEKL. CDR3 in amino acids: CASSQLAGEQETQYF. In DNA form, the CDR3 reads TGCGCCAGCAGCCAACTAGCGGGGGAGCAAGAGACCCAGTACTTC.

V gene TRBV4-2 combines with J gene TRBJ1-4; weak D call: TRBD1 (5 bases). Per germline, CDR1 LGHNA and CDR2 YNFKEQ. Between the trimmed V and J ends, which lost 5 bases and 1 base, there was a span of 17 bases. The CDR3 is 17 residues long. CDR3 sequence reads: CASSDSKQAITNEKLFF. CDR3 sequence (DNA): TGTGCCAGCAGCGACTCGAAACAGGCGATAACTAATGAAAAACTGTTTTTT.

The genes are TRBV4-1 and TRBJ2-3; D gene ambiguous. V lost 4 bases and J 0 bases, leaving 11 bases between the germline ends. The CDR3 is made up of 15 amino acids. Germline CDR1 reads MGHRA; CDR2 reads YSYEKL. CDR3 loop: CASSLGQTSTDTQYF. CDR3 nucleotides: TGCGCCAGCAGCCTTGGGCAAACCAGCACAGATACGCAGTATTTT.

This chain connects TRBV6-5 to TRBJ1-6; D gene ambiguous. The CDR3 has 15 amino acids. The germline gives CDR1 MNHEY, CDR2 SVGAGI. V lost 0 bases to trimming and J lost 7 bases, with 10 bases between them. CDR3 amino acids: CASSYSSYVNSPLHF. CDR3 nucleotide sequence: TGTGCCAGCAGTTACTCGAGCTACGTCAATTCACCCCTCCACTTT.

The chain links TRBV4-3 to TRBJ1-4; D not certain. From germline, CDR1 is LGHNA and CDR2 YSLEER. The V end lost 1 base, the J end lost 1 base, and 4 bases lay between the germline ends. The CDR3 is 14 residues long. CDR3 in DNA: TGCGCCAGCAGCCAAGCCCTAACTAATGAAAAACTGTTTTTT. It translates to CASSQALTNEKLFF.

The CDR3 DNA sequence: TGTGCCAGCTCACCACGAGGGGGCACTGAAGCTTTCTTT. Encoded protein: CASSPRGGTEAFF. The chain recombines TRBV18 with TRBJ1-1; a weak D match, TRBD1 (6 bases). V was cut by 1 base and J by 4 bases, with 7 bases left in between. Germline values: CDR1 KGHSH, CDR2 LQKENI. The CDR3 covers 13 residues.

The rearrangement uses TRBV19 and TRBJ1-1; D is unclear. Germline loops: CDR1 LNHDA, CDR2 SQIVND (reference sequence). The CDR3 has 15 amino acids. Trimming took off 9 bases at V and 2 bases at J, with 19 bases between the two ends. The CDR3 protein is CASPPDPRLNTEAFF. CDR3 nucleotides: TGTGCCAGCCCCCCGGACCCCCGACTTAACACTGAAGCTTTCTTT.

The gene calls are TRBV19 and TRBJ1-5; 7 bases line up with TRBD1. Germline V gives CDR1 LNHDA, CDR2 SQIVND (reference sequence). The CDR3 is 16 residues long. After removal of 1 base from V and 2 bases from J, the junction contained 5 bases not matched to a gene. CDR3 sequence reads: CASSIVNGQGNQPQHF. In DNA form, the CDR3 reads TGTGCCAGTAGTATAGTAAACGGACAGGGCAATCAGCCCCAGCATTTT.